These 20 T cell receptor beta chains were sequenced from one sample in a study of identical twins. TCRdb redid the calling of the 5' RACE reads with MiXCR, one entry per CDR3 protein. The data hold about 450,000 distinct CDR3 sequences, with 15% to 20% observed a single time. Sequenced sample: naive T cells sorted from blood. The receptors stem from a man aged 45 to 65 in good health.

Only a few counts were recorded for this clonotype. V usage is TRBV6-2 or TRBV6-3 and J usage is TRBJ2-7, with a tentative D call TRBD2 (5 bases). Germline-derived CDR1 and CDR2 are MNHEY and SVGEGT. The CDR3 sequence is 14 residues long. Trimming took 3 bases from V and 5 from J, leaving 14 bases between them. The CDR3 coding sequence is TGTGCCAGCAGTTATTTCCCCATGGAGGACGAGCAGTACTTC. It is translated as CASSYFPMEDEQYF.

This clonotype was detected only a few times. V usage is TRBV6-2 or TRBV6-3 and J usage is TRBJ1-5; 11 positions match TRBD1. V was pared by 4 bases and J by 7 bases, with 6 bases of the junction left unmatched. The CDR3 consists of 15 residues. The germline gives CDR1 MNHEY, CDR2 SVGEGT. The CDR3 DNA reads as TGTGCCAGCAGTTCGGACAGGGGGCGAAACCAGCCCCAGCATTTT. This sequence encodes CASSSDRGRNQPQHF.

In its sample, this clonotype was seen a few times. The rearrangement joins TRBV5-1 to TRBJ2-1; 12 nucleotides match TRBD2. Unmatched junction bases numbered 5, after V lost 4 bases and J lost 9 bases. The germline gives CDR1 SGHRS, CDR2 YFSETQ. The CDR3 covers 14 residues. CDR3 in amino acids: CASSTASGRAEQFF. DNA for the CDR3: TGCGCCAGCAGCACGGCTAGCGGGAGGGCTGAGCAGTTCTTC.

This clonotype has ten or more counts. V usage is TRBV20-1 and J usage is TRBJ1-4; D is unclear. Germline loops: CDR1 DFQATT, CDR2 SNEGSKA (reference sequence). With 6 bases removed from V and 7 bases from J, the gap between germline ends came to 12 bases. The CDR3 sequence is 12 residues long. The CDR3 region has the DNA TGCAGTGCACCACAAGCGGGTGAAAAACTGTTTTTT. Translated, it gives CSAPQAGEKLFF.

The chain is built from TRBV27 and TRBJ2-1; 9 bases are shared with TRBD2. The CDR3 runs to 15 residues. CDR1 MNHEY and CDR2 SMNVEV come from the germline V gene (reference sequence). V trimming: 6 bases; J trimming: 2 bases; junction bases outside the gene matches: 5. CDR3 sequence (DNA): TGTGCCAGCAGCCTTAGCGGGAGCACCTACAATGAGCAGTTCTTC. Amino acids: CASSLSGSTYNEQFF.

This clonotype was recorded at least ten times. CDR3 sequence (DNA): TGTGCCAGCAGTCCTTTCCGGGGGAATGAGCAGTTCTTC. Translated, it gives CASSPFRGNEQFF. V gene TRBV12-3 or TRBV12-4 combines with J gene TRBJ2-1; maybe TRBD2 (6 bases). Deletions cut 5 bases from V and 7 bases from J, with 12 bases between. There are 13 residues in the CDR3.

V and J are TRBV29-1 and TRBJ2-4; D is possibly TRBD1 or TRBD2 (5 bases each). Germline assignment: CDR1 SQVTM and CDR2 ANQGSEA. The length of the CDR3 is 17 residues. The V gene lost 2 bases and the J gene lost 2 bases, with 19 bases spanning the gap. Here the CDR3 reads CSVESLGVARTKNIQYF. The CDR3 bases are TGCAGCGTTGAAAGCCTGGGGGTGGCCCGGACCAAAAACATTCAGTACTTC.

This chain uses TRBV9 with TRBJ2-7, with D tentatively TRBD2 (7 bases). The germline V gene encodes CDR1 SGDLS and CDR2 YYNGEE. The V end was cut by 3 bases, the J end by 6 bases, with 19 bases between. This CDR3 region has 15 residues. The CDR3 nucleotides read TGTGCCAGCAGCGCTTTTCAGGGGAGGGCTGGCGAGCAGTACTTC. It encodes CASSAFQGRAGEQYF.

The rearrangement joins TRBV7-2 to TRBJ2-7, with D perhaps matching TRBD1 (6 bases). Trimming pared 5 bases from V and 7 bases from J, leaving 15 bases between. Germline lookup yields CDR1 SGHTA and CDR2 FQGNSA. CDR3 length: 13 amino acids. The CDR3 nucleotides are TGTGCCAGCAGCCCTTCCGGGACACGGGAGCAGTACTTC. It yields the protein CASSPSGTREQYF.

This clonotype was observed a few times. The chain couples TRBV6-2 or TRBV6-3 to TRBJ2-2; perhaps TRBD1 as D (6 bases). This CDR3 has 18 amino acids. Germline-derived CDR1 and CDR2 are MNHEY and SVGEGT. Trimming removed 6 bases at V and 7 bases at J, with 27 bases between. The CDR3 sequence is CASSSTYYLGGLFGELFF. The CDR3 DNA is TGTGCCAGCAGCTCCACATATTATCTAGGGGGTCTCTTCGGGGAGCTGTTTTTT.

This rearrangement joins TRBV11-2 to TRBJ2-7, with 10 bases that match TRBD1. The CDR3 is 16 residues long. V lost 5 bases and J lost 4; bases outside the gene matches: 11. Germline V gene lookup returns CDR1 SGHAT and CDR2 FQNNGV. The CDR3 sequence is CASSAPGTGVLYEQYF. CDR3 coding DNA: TGTGCCAGCAGCGCCCCGGGGACAGGGGTTTTATACGAGCAGTACTTC. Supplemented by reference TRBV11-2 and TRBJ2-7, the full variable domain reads EAGVAQSPRYKIIEKRQSVAFWCNPISGHATLYWYQQILGQGPKLLIQFQNNGVVDDSQLPKDRFSAERLKGVDSTLKIQPAKLEDSAVYLCASSAPGTGVLYEQYFGPGTRLTVT.

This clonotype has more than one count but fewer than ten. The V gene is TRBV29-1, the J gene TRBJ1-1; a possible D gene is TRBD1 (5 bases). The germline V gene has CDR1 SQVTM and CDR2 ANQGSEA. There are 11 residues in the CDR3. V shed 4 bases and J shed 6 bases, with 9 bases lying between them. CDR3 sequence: CSVGGRAEAFF. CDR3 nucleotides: TGCAGCGTTGGCGGCAGGGCTGAAGCTTTCTTT.

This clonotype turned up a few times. The CDR3 sequence: CATSEVRAGEKLFF. The CDR3, as DNA: TGTGCCACCAGTGAAGTCCGGGCAGGAGAAAAACTGTTTTTT. The gene calls are TRBV24-1 and TRBJ1-4; D not certain. Germline lookup yields CDR1 KGHDR and CDR2 SFDVKD. With 4 bases removed from V and 8 bases from J, the gap between germline ends came to 13 bases. CDR3 length: 14 amino acids.

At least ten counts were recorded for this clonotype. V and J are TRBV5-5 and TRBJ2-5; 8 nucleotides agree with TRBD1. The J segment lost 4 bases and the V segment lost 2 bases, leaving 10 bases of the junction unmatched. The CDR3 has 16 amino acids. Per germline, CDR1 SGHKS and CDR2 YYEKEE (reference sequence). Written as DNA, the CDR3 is TGTGCCAGCAGCTTCGCCAGGGGGCAGTTCGGAGAGACCCAGTACTTC. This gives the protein CASSFARGQFGETQYF.

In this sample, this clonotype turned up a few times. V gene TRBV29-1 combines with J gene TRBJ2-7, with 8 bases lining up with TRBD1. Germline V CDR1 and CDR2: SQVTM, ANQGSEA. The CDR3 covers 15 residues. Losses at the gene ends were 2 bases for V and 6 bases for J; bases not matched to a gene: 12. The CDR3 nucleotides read TGCAGCGTTGAACCCAACTCGGACAGGGCGGGCGAGCAGTACTTC. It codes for CSVEPNSDRAGEQYF.

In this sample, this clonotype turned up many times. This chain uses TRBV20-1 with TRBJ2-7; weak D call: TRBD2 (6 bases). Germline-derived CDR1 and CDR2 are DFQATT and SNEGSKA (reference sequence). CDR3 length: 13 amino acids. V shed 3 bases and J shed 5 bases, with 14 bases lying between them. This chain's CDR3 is CSARVLALDEQYF. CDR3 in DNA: TGCAGTGCTAGGGTTCTAGCGCTCGACGAGCAGTACTTC.

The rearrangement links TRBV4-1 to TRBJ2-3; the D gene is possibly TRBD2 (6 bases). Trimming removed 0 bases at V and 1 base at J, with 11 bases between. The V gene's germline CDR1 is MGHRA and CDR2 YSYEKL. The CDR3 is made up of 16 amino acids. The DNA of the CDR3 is TGCGCCAGCAGCCAAGATACGGGGGTGCGCACAGATACGCAGTATTTT. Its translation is CASSQDTGVRTDTQYF.

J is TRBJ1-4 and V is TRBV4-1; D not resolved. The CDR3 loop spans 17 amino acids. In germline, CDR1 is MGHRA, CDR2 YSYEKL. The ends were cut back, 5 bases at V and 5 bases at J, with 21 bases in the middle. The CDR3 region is CASSKQNQALGNEKLFF. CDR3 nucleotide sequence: TGCGCCAGCAGCAAACAAAATCAGGCCTTGGGGAATGAAAAACTGTTTTTT.

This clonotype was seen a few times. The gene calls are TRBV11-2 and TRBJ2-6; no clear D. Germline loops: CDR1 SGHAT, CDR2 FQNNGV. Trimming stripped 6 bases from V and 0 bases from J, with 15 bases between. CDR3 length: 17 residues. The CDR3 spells CASRLSYGPSGANVLTF. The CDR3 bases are TGTGCCAGCAGACTTAGCTATGGTCCCTCTGGGGCCAACGTCCTGACTTTC.

CDR3 sequence: CASSRARGETQYF. CDR3 in DNA: TGTGCCAGCAGCCGCGCCAGGGGAGAGACCCAGTACTTC. The rearrangement links TRBV5-5 to TRBJ2-5; TRBD1 might be the D (6 bases). Germline values: CDR1 SGHKS, CDR2 YYEKEE (reference sequence). The V end was cut by 4 bases, the J end by 4 bases, with 11 bases between. CDR3 length: 13 amino acids.